This TCR beta chain is from a study of beta chain features in type 1 diabetes. Study overall: Across all samples, approximately 99 million sorted cells were examined. Study-wide results and caveats: The similarity of naive, central memory and Treg TCRB repertoires appeared greater among patients than among healthy donors. Amplification by PCR could prefer shorter templates, with the same effect in patients and controls. Among patients with Type 1 diabetes, TCRB CDR3s were moderately but significantly shorter in every one of the four CD4+ subsets.

This clone was seen more than once but under ten times. The antigen remains unidentified. This CDR3 region has 15 residues. The V gene's germline CDR1 is SGHRS and CDR2 YFSETQ. The V end was cut by 0 bases, the J end by 0 bases, with 9 bases between. The isolated RNA, all of it, was reverse transcribed, so expressed TCRB transcripts were what got sequenced. Clones were read by immunoSEQ multiplex PCR, and TCRdb kept only the in-frame ones, dropping some. The data contain roughly 700,000 clones, 10% to 15% of them singletons. It was one heparinised blood draw, averaging about 116 mL, that each donor gave.

Source material: naive CD4+ T cells from blood. V usage is TRBV5-1 and J usage is TRBJ1-1, with D perhaps matching TRBD1 (5 bases). The sequence was obtained from a man aged 18 to 29 with type 1 diabetes. CDR3 coding DNA: TGCGCCAGCAGCTTGGCAGGGACTATGAACACTGAAGCTTTCTTT. Its translation is CASSLAGTMNTEAFF.